The rows below give T cell receptor beta chains drawn from one sample of a study of beta chain features in type 1 diabetes. Produced via immunoSEQ multiplex PCR; TCRdb's table is partial and in-frame only. The sample comprises 310,000 or so clones, 7% to 10% of which are singletons, and 1% rests with the top ten. Sequenced sample: central memory CD4+ T cells from blood. All receptors derive from a man younger than 40 with type 1 diabetes. CDR3s include the opening cysteine and the closing phenylalanine or tryptophan. The order of the fields is J gene, clone size, V gene, CDR3 length, D gene, CDR3 DNA, CDR3 protein. The D gene is left open where the match is weak. Part of the rows lack a size; the others show once, few, many or a class for expanded clones.

>TRBJ2-3|-|TRBV10-3|13|-
TGTGCCATCTCCCGGGACAGCACAGATACGCAGTATTTT
CAISRDSTDTQYF
>TRBJ2-7|-|TRBV6-9|14|-
TGTGCCAGCAGTCCTCCTTATACTAGGCGCGAGCAGTACTTC
CASSPPYTRREQYF
>TRBJ1-6|few|TRBV5-6|14|TRBD1
TGTGCCAGCAGCTGGGGACAGTATAATTCACCCCTCCACTTT
CASSWGQYNSPLHF
>TRBJ1-1|-|TRBV28|16|TRBD1
TGTGCCAGCAGTTCGGGACAGGGGGCACCGAACACTGAAGCTTTCTTT
CASSSGQGAPNTEAFF
>TRBJ2-7|few|TRBV28|15|TRBD1
TGTGCCAGCAGTCCCCCAGGGACAGGGAGGTACGAGCAGTACTTC
CASSPPGTGRYEQYF
>TRBJ2-7|few|TRBV29-1|13|-
TGCAGCGTTGTGTTCCAGGGGAGGTACGAGCAGTACTTC
CSVVFQGRYEQYF
>TRBJ2-7|few|TRBV6-6|14|TRBD1
TGTGCCAGCAGGTCCGGGACAGGCCAATACGAGCAGTACTTC
CASRSGTGQYEQYF
>TRBJ1-2|few|TRBV9|14|-
TGTGCCAGCAGCGAGACTGGGGGGGACTATGGCTACACCTTC
CASSETGGDYGYTF
>TRBJ1-6|few|TRBV7-2|13|-
TGTGCCAGCAGCCCGGACAGTGCTTTTCCCCTCCACTTT
CASSPDSAFPLHF
>TRBJ2-7|-|TRBV7-9|14|-
TGTGCCAGCAGCTTAGACAGGCGAACCTACGAGCAGTACTTC
CASSLDRRTYEQYF
>TRBJ1-2|-|TRBV6-5|15|-
TGTGCCAGCAGTTACTCGCGGGGCGGTAGCTATGGCTACACCTTC
CASSYSRGGSYGYTF
>TRBJ2-7|few|TRBV4-1|16|-
TGCGCCAGCAGCCAAGATAGTCGGGGGCCCGCCTACGAGCAGTACTTC
CASSQDSRGPAYEQYF
>TRBJ1-2|once|TRBV2|15|-
TGTGCCAGCAGTGCTTTTAAAGCGGGGGCGCGGGGCTACACCTTC
CASSAFKAGARGYTF
>TRBJ1-1|-|TRBV2|13|TRBD1
TGTGCCAGGACGGGACAGTCGAACACTGAAGCTTTCTTT
CARTGQSNTEAFF
>TRBJ2-5|few|TRBV7-2|13|TRBD1
TGTGCCAGCACTCCTGGACAGGCGGAGACCCAGTACTTC
CASTPGQAETQYF
>TRBJ2-5|-|TRBV10-3|14|-
TGTGCCATCAGATCGGGACACGACCAAGAGACCCAGTACTTC
CAIRSGHDQETQYF
>TRBJ1-5|-|TRBV27|15|-
TGTGCCAGCAGTCGGGACCTAAGAACGGGTCAGCCCCAGCATTTT
CASSRDLRTGQPQHF
>TRBJ2-1|few|TRBV7-2|15|-
TGTGCCAGCAGCTTCTGGGCAATGGGAGAAAATGAGCAGTTCTTC
CASSFWAMGENEQFF
>TRBJ2-5|-|TRBV5-1|12|-
TGCGCCAGCAGCCCTGGGGTAGAGACCCAGTACTTC
CASSPGVETQYF
>TRBJ1-4|-|TRBV6-6|12|-
TGTGCCAGCAGTACCGTGGGGGGTAGACTGTTTTTT
CASSTVGGRLFF
>TRBJ2-5|few|TRBV18|11|TRBD1
TGTGCCAGTTCAGGGGGCGAGACCCAGTACTTC
CASSGGETQYF
>TRBJ2-5|-|TRBV7-9|17|-
TGTGCCAGCAGCTTAGTTGGCGCCATGGGGTACCAAGAGACCCAGTACTTC
CASSLVGAMGYQETQYF
>TRBJ2-7|-|TRBV29-1|13|-
TGCAGCGTTTCGGGAGCGGCACTCTACGAGCAGTACTTC
CSVSGAALYEQYF
>TRBJ1-4|many|TRBV19|14|-
TGTGCCAGTAGTATTTCGCAGGGCAGCGAAAAACTGTTTTTT
CASSISQGSEKLFF
>TRBJ2-2|-|TRBV6-6|13|-
TGTGCCAGCAGCACCAGATGGACCGGGGAGCTGTTTTTT
CASSTRWTGELFF
>TRBJ1-2|-|TRBV2|11|-
TGTGCCAACGGGGCTAACTATGGCTACACCTTC
CANGANYGYTF
>TRBJ1-2|-|TRBV19|15|-
TGTGCCAGTAGTATAGTATCGGGGAAATCCTATGGCTACACCTTC
CASSIVSGKSYGYTF
>TRBJ2-1|few|TRBV4-3|14|-
TGCGCCAGCAGCCAAGATTCGACAGCCTATGAGCAGTTCTTC
CASSQDSTAYEQFF
>TRBJ2-3|few|TRBV2|14|-
TGTGCCAGCAAATCCGGGGTTAGCACAGATACGCAGTATTTT
CASKSGVSTDTQYF
>TRBJ1-1|-|TRBV29-1|13|TRBD1
TGCAGCGCCGTTCAGGACAGGGGGACTGAAGCTTTCTTT
CSAVQDRGTEAFF
>TRBJ1-6|few|TRBV5-6|13|TRBD1
TGTGCCAGCAGCTACGACAGGGGCGCACCCCTCCACTTT
CASSYDRGAPLHF
>TRBJ2-5|-|TRBV7-9|12|-
TGTGCCAGCAACAGGGGAGGGAAGACCCAGTACTTC
CASNRGGKTQYF
>TRBJ2-5|few|TRBV7-2|14|-
TGTGCCAGCAGCCTATTCGGGGACCAAGAGACCCAGTACTTC
CASSLFGDQETQYF
>TRBJ1-4|few|TRBV5-1|13|-
TGCGCCAGCAGCTGGGACGGTAATGAAAAACTGTTTTTT
CASSWDGNEKLFF
>TRBJ2-5|-|TRBV25-1|12|-
TGTGCCAGCAGGACTACATCGCAGACCCAGTACTTC
CASRTTSQTQYF
>TRBJ2-2|few|TRBV7-7|14|TRBD1
TGTGCTAGCAGCCTTTTAACAGGGGTCGGGGAGCTGTTTTTT
CASSLLTGVGELFF
>TRBJ1-5|-|TRBV7-2|14|-
TGTGCCAGCAGCTTAGGACAACGAGGGCAGCCCCAGCATTTT
CASSLGQRGQPQHF